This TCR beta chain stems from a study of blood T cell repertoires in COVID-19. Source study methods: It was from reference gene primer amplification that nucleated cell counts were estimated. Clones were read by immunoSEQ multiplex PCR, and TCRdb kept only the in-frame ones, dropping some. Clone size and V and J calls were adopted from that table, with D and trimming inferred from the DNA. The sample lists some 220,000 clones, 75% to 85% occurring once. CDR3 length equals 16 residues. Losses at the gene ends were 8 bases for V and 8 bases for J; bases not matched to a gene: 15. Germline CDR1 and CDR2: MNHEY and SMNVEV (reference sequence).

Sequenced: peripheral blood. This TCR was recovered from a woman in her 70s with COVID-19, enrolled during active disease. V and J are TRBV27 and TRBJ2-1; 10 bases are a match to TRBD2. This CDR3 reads CASAKIGSGGSDEQFF. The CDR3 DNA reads TGTGCCAGCGCCAAGATTGGTAGCGGGGGGAGCGATGAGCAGTTCTTC.